The clone carrying this T cell receptor (beta chain) showed up many times. What it recognizes is unknown. Genomic DNA constituted the template upon which TCR beta VDJ and CDR3 profiling was performed. TCRdb passed the reads through MiXCR, listing each CDR3 protein once. The sample gives around 150,000 distinct CDR3 sequences, 35% to 50% of which show up once; 7.5% to 9.5% is in the top ten. CDR1 and CDR2 from the germline V gene are SGHVS and FQNEAQ. J gave up 2 bases and V 8 bases, and 5 bases lay outside the gene matches. CDR3 length equals 13 residues. This record belongs to a study of CD8+CD57+ T cells in acquired aplastic anemia. General study results and limits: Common to patients and controls were approximately 30 CD8+ CDR3 sequences.

The sample taken for sequencing was sorted CD4+, CD8+, or CD8+CD57+ T cells (not recorded which) from PBMCs. V is TRBV7-8 and J is TRBJ2-7, with 8 bases matching TRBD2. The source is a human donor in good health, serving as a control. The CDR3 reads CASAGGLTYEQYF. The CDR3 DNA sequence: TGTGCCAGCGCGGGGGGTCTAACCTACGAGCAGTACTTC.